This T cell receptor beta chain was identified in a study of spatial heterogeneity in lung cancer. At the level of the study: Approximately 70 TRACERx patients with early, untreated non-small cell lung cancer donated samples. Sequences of the beta chain were consistently detected in greater numbers than alpha-chain sequences. Study outcomes and limitations: Relative to follow-up, resection was when ubiquitous expanded tumor TCRs appeared more in blood.

Carried by each TCR cDNA molecule was a unique molecular identifier. From the 5' RACE reads, TCRdb called clonotypes with MiXCR, one entry per CDR3 protein. The sample yields about 52,000 distinct CDR3 sequences, about 7.4% seen once. This clonotype has only a few counts. The antigen is undetermined. V was clipped by 0 bases and J by 6 bases; unmatched bases: 5. The length of the CDR3 is 14 residues. Germline values: CDR1 SGHRS, CDR2 YFSETQ. Regarding time point: blood at routine non-recurrence follow-up after resection. Whole RNA obtained from tumor, nontumor lung or frozen PBMC underwent sequencing without sorting.

V is TRBV5-1 and J is TRBJ1-1, with 7 nucleotides matching TRBD1. The origin of this receptor is a female donor with early-stage non-small cell lung cancer. Here the sequenced sample was PBMCs, taken at follow-up. CDR3 sequence reads: CASSLAPTGSEAFF. CDR3 bases: TGCGCCAGCAGCTTGGCTCCGACAGGGTCTGAAGCTTTCTTT.